This T cell receptor (beta chain) was sequenced for a study of T cells in tuberculosis. Study as a whole: T cells were selected with CD1B tetramers loaded with glucose monomycolate. General study results and limits: T cells binding CD1B-GMM tetramer weakly possibly escaped the sort.

The germline CDR1 and CDR2 sequences are SEHNR and FQNEAQ (reference sequence). This CDR3 region has 15 residues. Trimming pared 0 bases from V and 3 bases from J, leaving 6 bases between. Chain pairing is unknown; alpha and beta were sequenced separately. TCRdb's copy holds only in-frame clones and misses some; the assay was immunoSEQ multiplex PCR. Among 60,000 or so clones, about four fifths were seen once, and the ten largest hold roughly 13%. After thawing and overnight rest, PBMC were stained with GMM-loaded CD1B tetramer, viability dye and anti-CD3 for sorting. The lipid loaded on the CD1B tetramers was C32 glucose monomycolate from Rhodococcus equi. CD14-expressing monocytes were removed from PBMC before cryopreservation and sorting.

The clonotype was recovered from an adult woman with latent tuberculosis. Specimen: CD1b-GMM tetramer-negative cells sorted from PBMCs. The V gene is TRBV7-9, the J gene TRBJ1-6, with D tentatively TRBD1 (6 bases). CDR3 nucleotides: TGTGCCAGCAGCTTAGCAGGGGGCTATAATTCACCCCTCCACTTT. It yields the protein CASSLAGGYNSPLHF.